What follows are 8 T cell receptor beta chains derived from one specimen sequenced in a study of post-analysis software for immune sequencing data. Findings and caveats of the study: Included in a set of several TRBV segments more frequent in patients than controls were TRBV5-6, TRBV5-1 and TRBV20-1.

Which antigens these TCRs recognize remains unknown. The TCR beta cDNA libraries carried unique molecular identifiers. Each CDR3 protein gets one entry after TCRdb re-called the PCR reads with MiXCR. The data contain hundreds of thousands of distinct CDR3 sequences, 44% of them singletons. The specimen sequenced was blood. These receptors were obtained from a girl aged 5 to 17 with multiple sclerosis.

The genes are TRBV10-1 and TRBJ1-2; maybe TRBD1 (5 bases). The CDR3 is 13 amino acids. The V end lost 0 bases, the J end lost 6 bases, and 8 bases lay between the germline ends. CDR1 is WNHNN, CDR2 SYGVQD, per germline (reference sequence). CDR3 sequence: CASSESPRDGYTF. The CDR3 nucleotides read TGCGCCAGCAGTGAGTCGCCCAGGGATGGCTACACCTTC.

This chain links TRBV5-6 with TRBJ2-1, with TRBD2 identical over 8 bases. V was clipped by 9 bases and J by 8 bases; unmatched bases: 16. This CDR3 region has 15 residues. Germline V CDR1 and CDR2: SGHDT, YYEEEE. Written as DNA, the CDR3 is TGTGCCACAACCACCGGGACTAGTGGGACGTATGAGCAGTTCTTC. Translation gives CATTTGTSGTYEQFF.

On this clonotype: The CDR3 carries no conserved terminal phenylalanine or tryptophan, so it likely arises from a read error. The chain combines TRBV5-1 with TRBJ1-5; 7 bases match TRBD1. This CDR3 is 10 amino acids long. Germline V lookup: CDR1 SGHRS, CDR2 YFSETQ. After removal of 5 bases from V and 13 bases from J, the junction contained 3 bases not matched to a gene. CDR3 DNA sequence: TGCGCCAGCAGGGGACAGTTGCAGCATGTT. As protein: CASRGQLQHV.

The chain links TRBV5-1 to TRBJ2-3, with 7 nucleotides matching TRBD1. There are 15 residues in the CDR3. The germline gives CDR1 SGHRS, CDR2 YFSETQ. V gave up 0 bases and J gave up 6 bases; unmatched junction bases: 7. The CDR3 DNA reads TGCGCCAGCAGCTTGGCTGGGACAGAAGGGGATACGCAGTATTTT. Its translation: CASSLAGTEGDTQYF. Using reference TRBV5-1 and TRBJ2-3 for the parts outside the CDR3, the full variable domain is KAGVTQTPRYLIKTRGQQVTLSCSPISGHRSVSWYQQTPGQGLQFLFEYFSETQRNKGNFPGRFSGRQFSNSRSEMNVSTLELGDSALYLCASSLAGTEGDTQYFGPGTRLTVL.

This clonotype has just a few counts. V usage is TRBV15 and J usage is TRBJ1-5; 7 bases fit TRBD1. Germline V lookup: CDR1 LNHNV, CDR2 YYDKDF (reference sequence). The V segment lost 0 bases and the J segment 3 bases; nucleotides outside the gene matches: 5. This CDR3 has 16 residues. This chain's CDR3 is CATSRDGTDYNQPQHF. CDR3 in DNA: TGTGCCACCAGCAGAGATGGGACAGACTACAATCAGCCCCAGCATTTT.

The genes are TRBV11-2 and TRBJ1-2; 8 bases fit TRBD1. Per germline, CDR1 SGHAT and CDR2 FQNNGV. The CDR3 loop spans 13 amino acids. V was pared by 5 bases and J by 8 bases, with 7 bases of the junction left unmatched. This CDR3 reads CASSPLTGVGYTF. Here the CDR3 DNA reads TGTGCCAGCAGCCCTCTGACAGGGGTAGGCTACACCTTC.

As concerns this clonotype: This may arise from a read error, as a much more abundant clone is one base away. The V call is TRBV7-9, the J call TRBJ2-6; possible D gene TRBD1, 5 bases. The CDR3 has 13 amino acids. Germline V gene lookup returns CDR1 SEHNR and CDR2 FQNEAQ (reference sequence). CDR3 sequence: CASSLAGANVLAF. For the CDR3, the DNA is TGTGCCAGCAGCTTAGCTGGGGCCAACGTCCTGGCTTTC.

Points on this clonotype: Since a much larger clone is just one base distant, this may be a read error. This chain joins TRBV5-6 and TRBJ2-1; 7 bases agree with TRBD1. With V trimmed by 0 bases and J by 8 bases, 14 bases remained unmatched. The CDR3 totals 17 residues. Germline CDR1 is SGHDT and CDR2 is YYEEEE. The CDR3 reads CASSLAVGRGSYDEQFF. CDR3 nucleotides: TGTGCCAGCAGCTTGGCGGTTGGCAGGGGGTCTTACGATGAGCAGTTCTTC. The whole variable domain, remainder taken from reference TRBV5-6 and TRBJ2-1, is DAGVTQSPTHLIKTRGQQVTLRCSPKSGHDTVSWYQQALGQGPQFIFQYYEEEERQRGNFPDRFSGHQFPNYSSELNVNALLLGDSALYLCASSLAVGRGSYDEQFFGPGTRLTVL.